A single sample gave rise to the 27 T cell receptor beta chains below, sequenced in a study of T cells after yellow fever vaccination. From the 5' RACE reads, TCRdb called clonotypes with MiXCR, one entry per CDR3 protein. There are 200,000 to 300,000 distinct CDR3 sequences in the sample; about 7% occur only once, and roughly 0.9% lies in the top ten. The specimen was CD4+ T cells sorted from PBMCs, collected 15 days after the yellow fever booster vaccination. The receptor set was obtained from a man under 40 who received the YFV17D yellow fever vaccine.

This chain joins TRBV10-3 and TRBJ2-5; 14 bases are shared with TRBD2. CDR3 length equals 17 residues. V was clipped by 8 bases and J by 2 bases; unmatched bases: 10. CDR1 is ENHRY and CDR2 is SYGVKD in the germline V gene. CDR3 protein: CAISRGLAGEGQETQYF. The CDR3 nucleotides read TGTGCCATCTCCAGGGGACTAGCGGGAGAGGGTCAAGAGACCCAGTACTTC.

There are many counts of this clonotype. The CDR3 protein is CSARFGQETQYF. For the CDR3, the DNA is TGCAGTGCTAGGTTCGGCCAAGAGACCCAGTACTTC. The V call is TRBV20-1, the J call TRBJ2-5; no definite D call. Germline CDR1 DFQATT, CDR2 SNEGSKA (reference sequence). The CDR3 consists of 12 residues. V lost 3 bases to trimming and J lost 1 base, with 6 bases between them.

This clonotype was observed a handful of times. The V and J genes are TRBV5-1 and TRBJ2-5; possibly TRBD1 or TRBD2 for D (6 bases each). This CDR3 has 14 residues. With 4 bases removed from V and 4 bases from J, the gap between germline ends came to 14 bases. Germline lookup yields CDR1 SGHRS and CDR2 YFSETQ. The CDR3 DNA is TGCGCCAGCAGCAAAGAGGGGGGTCCAGAGACCCAGTACTTC. Its translation is CASSKEGGPETQYF.

V usage is TRBV6-4 and J usage is TRBJ2-3, with 15 bases fitting TRBD2. This CDR3 has 19 amino acids. Germline CDR1 MRHNA, CDR2 SNTAGT. J was trimmed by 2 bases and V by 4 bases; bases with no gene match: 10. The CDR3 protein is CASSVTPGLAGGHTDTQYF. The CDR3 DNA sequence: TGTGCCAGCAGTGTGACGCCGGGACTAGCGGGAGGACACACAGATACGCAGTATTTT.

This clonotype was detected ten times or more. This chain uses TRBV5-1 with TRBJ2-5; D call uncertain. V was pared by 3 bases and J by 3 bases, with 15 bases between. Germline CDR1 SGHRS, CDR2 YFSETQ. The length of the CDR3 is 15 residues. The CDR3 coding sequence is TGCGCCAGCAGCTCTACAGCGAGAAGGGAAGAGACCCAGTACTTC. It yields the protein CASSSTARREETQYF.

This clonotype was observed a few times. J is TRBJ2-1 and V is TRBV20-1; TRBD2 aligns across 12 bases. The CDR3 is 14 residues long. The germline CDR1 and CDR2 sequences are DFQATT and SNEGSKA (reference sequence). This chain's CDR3 is CRPSGLAGYNEQFF. The CDR3 DNA reads as TGCAGACCCTCGGGACTAGCGGGTTACAATGAGCAGTTCTTC.

This clonotype was picked up many times. V gene TRBV20-1 combines with J gene TRBJ2-3; maybe TRBD1 (6 bases). CDR1 and CDR2 (germline): DFQATT, SNEGSKA (reference sequence). The CDR3 contains 14 residues. V was shortened by 3 bases and J by 0 bases, with 10 bases between the two germline ends. In nucleotides, the CDR3 is TGCAGTGCTAGCACAGGGCTTAGCACAGATACGCAGTATTTT. It yields the protein CSASTGLSTDTQYF.

Details on this clonotype: This CDR3 is missing its conserved last phenylalanine or tryptophan, likely due to a read error. The genes are TRBV28 and TRBJ1-5; maybe TRBD1 (5 bases). V was shortened by 6 bases and J by 6 bases, with 18 bases between the two germline ends. This CDR3 comprises 15 residues. Germline-derived CDR1 and CDR2 are MDHEN and SYDVKM. CDR3 loop: CASSPRHGGSQPQHS. The CDR3 DNA reads TGTGCCAGCAGCCCCCGTCACGGGGGAAGTCAGCCCCAGCATTCT.

The chain links TRBV5-1 to TRBJ2-7; D not resolved. Looked up from germline, CDR1 is SGHRS and CDR2 is YFSETQ. The ends were cut back, 1 base at V and 8 bases at J, with 13 bases in the middle. The CDR3 is made up of 13 amino acids. The chain's CDR3 is CASSLPLVNKQYF. The CDR3, as DNA: TGCGCCAGCAGCTTGCCTCTAGTGAACAAGCAGTACTTC.

The V gene is TRBV19, the J gene TRBJ2-7, with TRBD2 identical over 11 bases. V shed 1 base, J shed 2 bases, and the junction held 1 base outside the gene matches. Germline CDR1 and CDR2: LNHDA and SQIVND (reference sequence). CDR3 size: 15 residues. The CDR3 DNA is TGTGCCAGTAGTATAGGACTAGCGGGGCCCTACGAGCAGTACTTC. Translated: CASSIGLAGPYEQYF.

The chain links TRBV10-3 to TRBJ2-1; 7 bases match TRBD2. CDR1 and CDR2 (germline): ENHRY, SYGVKD. The length of the CDR3 is 13 residues. V was pared by 8 bases and J by 4 bases, with 5 bases of the junction left unmatched. The CDR3 bases are TGTGCCATCGGGAGGGCCCTTTACAATGAGCAGTTCTTC. This sequence encodes CAIGRALYNEQFF.

For the CDR3, the DNA is TGCAGTGCTCCCACCTCCAGGGTTACCTACAATGAGCAGTTCTTC. Its translation is CSAPTSRVTYNEQFF. The chain recombines TRBV20-1 with TRBJ2-1, with D perhaps matching TRBD1 (5 bases). V was clipped by 5 bases and J by 2 bases, with 16 bases between them. Germline V CDR1 and CDR2: DFQATT, SNEGSKA (reference sequence). The CDR3 has 15 amino acids.

This clonotype has a handful of counts. This chain connects TRBV19 to TRBJ1-1, with 8 nucleotides matching TRBD1. The CDR3 runs to 15 residues. Losses at the gene ends were 6 bases for V and 4 bases for J; bases not matched to a gene: 10. Germline V gene data show CDR1 as LNHDA and CDR2 as SQIVND (reference sequence). The DNA of the CDR3 is TGTGCCAGTAGCCCCGACAGGGGAGGGAGCACTGAAGCTTTCTTT. This encodes CASSPDRGGSTEAFF.

This clonotype was seen ten or more times. The chain links TRBV5-1 to TRBJ2-6; possible D gene TRBD1, 6 bases. Germline CDR1 reads SGHRS; CDR2 reads YFSETQ. V lost 3 bases and J 3 bases, leaving 13 bases between the germline ends. This CDR3 contains 16 residues. In DNA, the CDR3 is TGCGCCAGCAGCTCCACTACAGGGAGTGGGGCCAACGTCCTGACTTTC. Protein: CASSSTTGSGANVLTF.

This clonotype occurred a few times. The rearrangement joins TRBV20-1 to TRBJ2-4; 9 bases fit TRBD1. Looked up from germline, CDR1 is DFQATT and CDR2 is SNEGSKA (reference sequence). This CDR3 is built from 13 residues. Trimming took 5 bases from V and 4 from J; bases not matched to a gene: 3. CDR3 DNA: TGCAGTGCTGGGACAGGGAATAAAAACATTCAGTACTTC. It yields the protein CSAGTGNKNIQYF.

V usage is TRBV6-2 or TRBV6-3 and J usage is TRBJ2-7; TRBD1 matches at 12 bases. Germline V gene lookup returns CDR1 MNHEY and CDR2 SVGEGT. V shed 0 bases and J 3 bases; nucleotides not matched to a gene: 3. There are 16 residues in the CDR3. The CDR3 loop reads CASSYSGTGGLYEQYF. The CDR3 region has the DNA TGTGCCAGCAGTTACTCTGGGACAGGGGGCCTCTACGAGCAGTACTTC.

The V and J genes are TRBV6-1 and TRBJ2-4; D ambiguous. V was trimmed by 6 bases and J by 4 bases, leaving 13 bases between them. Germline lookup yields CDR1 MNHNS and CDR2 SASEGT. The CDR3 runs 14 residues. The CDR3 region has the DNA TGTGCCAGCAGCTCATCAAAGCTTAAAAACATTCAGTACTTC. It codes for CASSSSKLKNIQYF.

This sequence joins TRBV7-6 and TRBJ1-5; possible D gene TRBD1, 6 bases. V was trimmed by 1 base and J by 2 bases, leaving 15 bases between them. The CDR3 extends over 17 amino acids. Germline V lookup: CDR1 SGHVS, CDR2 FNYEAQ. The CDR3 loop reads CASSLVENRVGNQPQHF. The CDR3 DNA reads as TGTGCCAGCAGCTTAGTAGAGAACAGGGTAGGCAATCAGCCCCAGCATTTT.

V is TRBV18 and J is TRBJ1-5, with 8 bases that match TRBD1. This CDR3 spans 15 amino acids. J gave up 3 bases and V 5 bases, and 6 bases lay outside the gene matches. Germline lookup yields CDR1 KGHSH and CDR2 LQKENI. The CDR3 is CASSSGTGINQPQHF. CDR3 nucleotides: TGTGCCAGCTCATCTGGGACAGGAATCAATCAGCCCCAGCATTTT.

This clonotype turned up a few times. The J gene is TRBJ2-2, the V gene TRBV5-1; D is perhaps TRBD1 (5 bases). Trimming removed 0 bases at V and 6 bases at J, with 18 bases between. The CDR3 has 17 amino acids. Germline values: CDR1 SGHRS, CDR2 YFSETQ. In nucleotides, the CDR3 is TGCGCCAGCAGCTTGGCTGGGGCAGGGATGAGGTCCGGGGAGCTGTTTTTT. Its protein is CASSLAGAGMRSGELFF.

This clonotype was detected a few times. This chain links TRBV20-1 with TRBJ2-1; 8 bases match TRBD1. Per the germline V gene, CDR1 is DFQATT and CDR2 is SNEGSKA (reference sequence). V was pared by 3 bases and J by 9 bases, with 7 bases of the junction left unmatched. The CDR3 has 13 amino acids. The chain's CDR3 is CSASDQGAFEQFF. CDR3 nucleotide sequence: TGCAGTGCTAGTGATCAGGGGGCTTTTGAGCAGTTCTTC.

The CDR3 region is CSASRLRSEAFF. CDR3 sequence (DNA): TGCAGTGCTAGTCGGCTGCGTTCAGAAGCTTTCTTT. The rearrangement links TRBV20-1 to TRBJ1-1; unclear D gene. V was clipped by 3 bases and J by 8 bases, with 13 bases between them. Germline-derived CDR1 and CDR2 are DFQATT and SNEGSKA (reference sequence). CDR3 size: 12 residues.

The chain is built from TRBV7-2 and TRBJ2-5, with no clear D. Germline V gene sequence: CDR1 SGHTA, CDR2 FQGNSA. Trimming shortened V by 5 bases and J by 5 bases, and 12 bases separated the two germline ends. The CDR3 is 13 amino acids. The CDR3 is CASSASVWETQYF. The CDR3, as DNA: TGTGCCAGCAGCGCCTCAGTCTGGGAGACCCAGTACTTC.

This clonotype was counted only a few times. The CDR3: CASSSTENYGYTF. The DNA for the CDR3 is TGCGCCAGCAGCTCGACGGAGAACTATGGCTACACCTTC. The rearrangement uses TRBV5-1 and TRBJ1-2; D unresolved. The germline gives CDR1 SGHRS, CDR2 YFSETQ. The CDR3 loop spans 13 amino acids. Trimming pared 3 bases from V and 2 bases from J, leaving 8 bases between.

This clonotype was picked up many times. This chain links TRBV7-2 with TRBJ2-2, with 8 positions matching TRBD2. After removal of 5 bases from V and 2 bases from J, the junction contained 4 bases not matched to a gene. The length of the CDR3 is 15 residues. Germline CDR1 SGHTA, CDR2 FQGNSA. CDR3 sequence: CASSRTSGNTGELFF. CDR3 DNA sequence: TGTGCCAGCAGCCGCACTAGCGGAAACACCGGGGAGCTGTTTTTT.

This clonotype was counted only a few times. This chain uses TRBV5-8 with TRBJ2-7; maybe TRBD1 (6 bases). This CDR3 region has 14 residues. Trimming removed 5 bases from V and 2 bases from J, with 14 bases in between. Germline V lookup: CDR1 SGHTS, CDR2 YDEGEE. Here the CDR3 DNA reads TGTGCCAGCAGTCCCCGGACAGACCCCTACGAGCAGTACTTC. Protein: CASSPRTDPYEQYF.

In this sample, this clonotype turned up many times. The chain recombines TRBV7-2 with TRBJ2-7; D perhaps matches TRBD2 (6 bases). The ends were cut back, 3 bases at V and 3 bases at J, with 9 bases in the middle. The germline V gene encodes CDR1 SGHTA and CDR2 FQGNSA. The CDR3 is made up of 13 amino acids. The CDR3 region is CASSLGLFYEQYF. The CDR3 DNA is TGTGCCAGCAGCTTGGGACTTTTCTACGAGCAGTACTTC. Full variable domain (missing parts from reference TRBV7-2 and TRBJ2-7): GAGVSQSPSNKVTEKGKDVELRCDPISGHTALYWYRQSLGQGLEFLIYFQGNSAPDKSGLPSDRFSAERTGGSVSTLTIQRTQQEDSAVYLCASSLGLFYEQYFGPGTRLTVT.